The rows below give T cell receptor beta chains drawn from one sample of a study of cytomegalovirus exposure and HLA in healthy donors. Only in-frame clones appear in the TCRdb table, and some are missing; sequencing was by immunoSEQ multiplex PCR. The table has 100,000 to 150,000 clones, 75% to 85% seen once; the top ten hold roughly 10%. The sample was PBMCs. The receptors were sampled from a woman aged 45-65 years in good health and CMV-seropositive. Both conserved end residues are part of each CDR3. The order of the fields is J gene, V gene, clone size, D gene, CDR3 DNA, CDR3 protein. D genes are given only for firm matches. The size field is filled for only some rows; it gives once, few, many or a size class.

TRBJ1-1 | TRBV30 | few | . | TGTGCCTGGAGTTCTTATTCTGAAGCTTTCTTT | CAWSSYSEAFF
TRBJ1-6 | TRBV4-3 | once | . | TGCGCCAGCAGCCAAGACAGGGCGTTTAATTCACCCCTCCACTTT | CASSQDRAFNSPLHF
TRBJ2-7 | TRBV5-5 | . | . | TGTGCCAGCAGCCATAAAGGACAGAGCCTAAATCCCTACGAGCAGTACTTC | CASSHKGQSLNPYEQYF
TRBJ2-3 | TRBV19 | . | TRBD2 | TGTGCCAGTAGTCTAGCGGGAGGGACAGATACGCAGTATTTT | CASSLAGGTDTQYF
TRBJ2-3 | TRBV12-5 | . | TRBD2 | TGTGCTAGTGCCCGGGGGACTAGCGGGAGTGGCTACACAGATACGCAGTATTTT | CASARGTSGSGYTDTQYF
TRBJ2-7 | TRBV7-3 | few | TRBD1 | TGTGCCAGCAGCTTCGGGACAGGATCGTCCTACGAGCAGTACTTC | CASSFGTGSSYEQYF
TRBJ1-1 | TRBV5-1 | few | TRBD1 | TGCGCCAGCAGCTTACAGGGGGTGGGGACTGAAGCTTTCTTT | CASSLQGVGTEAFF
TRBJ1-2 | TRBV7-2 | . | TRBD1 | TGTGCCAGTAAGACAGGGCTCTATGGCTACACCTTC | CASKTGLYGYTF
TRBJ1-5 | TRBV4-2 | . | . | TGTGCCAGCAGCCGATCGCAGGGGTATGACAATCAGCCCCAGCATTTT | CASSRSQGYDNQPQHF
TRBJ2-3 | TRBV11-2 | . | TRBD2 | TGTGCCAGCAGCTCTCTAGCGGGTGGGGATACGCAGTATTTT | CASSSLAGGDTQYF
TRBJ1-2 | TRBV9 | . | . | TGTGCCAGCAGCGTATCGGTCGCTCAAGACTATGGCTACACCTTC | CASSVSVAQDYGYTF
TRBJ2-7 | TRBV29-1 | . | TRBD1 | TGCAGCTACAGGGGCCGCCCATCCGAGCAGTACTTC | CSYRGRPSEQYF
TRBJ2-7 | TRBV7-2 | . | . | TGTGCCAGCAGCTTGGTCGGGACTTACTCCTACGAGCAGTACTTC | CASSLVGTYSYEQYF
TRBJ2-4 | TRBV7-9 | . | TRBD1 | TGTGCCAGCAGCTTAGGGACAGGGCTAGCCAAAAACATTCAGTACTTC | CASSLGTGLAKNIQYF
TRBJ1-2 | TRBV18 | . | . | TGTGCCAGCTCACAGCTACAGGGCCTAAGCTATGGCTACACCTTC | CASSQLQGLSYGYTF
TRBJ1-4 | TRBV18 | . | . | TGTGCCAGCTCTTCGGACAGTAATGAAAAACTGTTTTTT | CASSSDSNEKLFF